This T cell receptor (beta chain) was identified in a study of blood T cell repertoires in COVID-19 (dated by TCRdb to the early 2020s). Regarding the research as a whole: Samples covering the acute and convalescent phases of COVID-19 were provided by collaborators in the United States, Italy and Spain. The repertoires were released in a freely available public database intended as a resource for research on the immune response to SARS-CoV-2. Where available, HLA class I and class II types were taken from metadata supplied by the sample provider and were not determined by assay-based typing. Nearly every sample came with metadata listing a de-identified subject ID, COVID-19 status, age in years and sex. The samples were drawn from two sources: the first 160 participants of the ongoing ImmuneRACE study, and over 950 subjects contributed by 6 global collaborators. The dataset comprised deeply sampled blood TCRbeta repertoires from subjects exposed to, actively infected with, or recovered from COVID-19. The prospective study material was composed of cDNA or gDNA derived from T cells, B-cell-depleted T cells, or PBMCs.

The CDR3, from cysteine to phenylalanine, totals 15 residues. The read is trimmed to its CDR3 DNA, 45 bases read in frame from base 1. V is shortened by 0 bases, J by 2 bases, and the region joining them spans 8 bases. Sequences ENHRY (CDR1) and SYGVKD (CDR2) are obtained from the germline V gene. Enrolling through a virtual design, the prospective study's participants ranged in age from roughly 18 to 95 years and lived across more than 20 United States geographic areas. To assign participants to cohorts, the prospective study relied on clinical history that participants themselves reported in a screening survey and a study questionnaire. Recovered participants in ImmuneRACE Cohort 3 were defined by two consecutive negative NP/OP PCR tests, clearance by a healthcare professional, or resolution of symptoms. In the prospective study, mobile phlebotomists collected whole blood, serum and a nasopharyngeal or oropharyngeal swab from each participant. Additional blood draws and questionnaires over an approximately two-month period could optionally be provided by prospective study participants. Prospective study blood samples were shipped either frozen or at room temperature before DNA extraction.

On the study overall, not on this receptor specifically: The quantity of clinical and demographic metadata differed by source and by participant and was supplied without curation.

With regard to this clone: No antigen is known for it. One base away there is no much larger clone; base qualities are not given. This sample also contains other DNA sequences that code for the same CDR3.

TCRbeta CDR3 regions were amplified from genomic DNA using the immunoSEQ Assay, a bias-controlled multiplex PCR. The published analysis was carried out like this. The number of nucleated cells in each sample was estimated by amplification of reference gene primers within the assay. Sequence reads were collapsed and filtered to measure the absolute abundance of every unique TCRbeta CDR3 rearrangement. For each sample, productive Simpson clonality was calculated by taking the square root of Simpson's diversity index across productive rearrangements. TCRdb retrieved this table from immuneACCESS and kept in-frame rearrangements only. Not all clones are present; in checked studies, unresolved V genes account for under half, and no reason is known for the remainder. The D gene and trimming were derived from the DNA, and the V and J assignments and clone size from that table. The sample includes some 490,000 clones, with approximately 91% observed a single time. 6.5% to 8.5% of the sample is taken by the ten largest.

This clonotype originated in a woman aged 55-69 years who had recovered from COVID-19. What was sequenced was PBMCs or T cells enriched from blood (not recorded which). This receptor chain uses TRBV10-3 and TRBJ1-5; D gene: possibly TRBD1, on 5 matching bases. The DNA is TGTGCCATCAGTGAGTCGGGGGGGGGCAATCAGCCCCAGCATTTT. It encodes CAISESGGGNQPQHF.